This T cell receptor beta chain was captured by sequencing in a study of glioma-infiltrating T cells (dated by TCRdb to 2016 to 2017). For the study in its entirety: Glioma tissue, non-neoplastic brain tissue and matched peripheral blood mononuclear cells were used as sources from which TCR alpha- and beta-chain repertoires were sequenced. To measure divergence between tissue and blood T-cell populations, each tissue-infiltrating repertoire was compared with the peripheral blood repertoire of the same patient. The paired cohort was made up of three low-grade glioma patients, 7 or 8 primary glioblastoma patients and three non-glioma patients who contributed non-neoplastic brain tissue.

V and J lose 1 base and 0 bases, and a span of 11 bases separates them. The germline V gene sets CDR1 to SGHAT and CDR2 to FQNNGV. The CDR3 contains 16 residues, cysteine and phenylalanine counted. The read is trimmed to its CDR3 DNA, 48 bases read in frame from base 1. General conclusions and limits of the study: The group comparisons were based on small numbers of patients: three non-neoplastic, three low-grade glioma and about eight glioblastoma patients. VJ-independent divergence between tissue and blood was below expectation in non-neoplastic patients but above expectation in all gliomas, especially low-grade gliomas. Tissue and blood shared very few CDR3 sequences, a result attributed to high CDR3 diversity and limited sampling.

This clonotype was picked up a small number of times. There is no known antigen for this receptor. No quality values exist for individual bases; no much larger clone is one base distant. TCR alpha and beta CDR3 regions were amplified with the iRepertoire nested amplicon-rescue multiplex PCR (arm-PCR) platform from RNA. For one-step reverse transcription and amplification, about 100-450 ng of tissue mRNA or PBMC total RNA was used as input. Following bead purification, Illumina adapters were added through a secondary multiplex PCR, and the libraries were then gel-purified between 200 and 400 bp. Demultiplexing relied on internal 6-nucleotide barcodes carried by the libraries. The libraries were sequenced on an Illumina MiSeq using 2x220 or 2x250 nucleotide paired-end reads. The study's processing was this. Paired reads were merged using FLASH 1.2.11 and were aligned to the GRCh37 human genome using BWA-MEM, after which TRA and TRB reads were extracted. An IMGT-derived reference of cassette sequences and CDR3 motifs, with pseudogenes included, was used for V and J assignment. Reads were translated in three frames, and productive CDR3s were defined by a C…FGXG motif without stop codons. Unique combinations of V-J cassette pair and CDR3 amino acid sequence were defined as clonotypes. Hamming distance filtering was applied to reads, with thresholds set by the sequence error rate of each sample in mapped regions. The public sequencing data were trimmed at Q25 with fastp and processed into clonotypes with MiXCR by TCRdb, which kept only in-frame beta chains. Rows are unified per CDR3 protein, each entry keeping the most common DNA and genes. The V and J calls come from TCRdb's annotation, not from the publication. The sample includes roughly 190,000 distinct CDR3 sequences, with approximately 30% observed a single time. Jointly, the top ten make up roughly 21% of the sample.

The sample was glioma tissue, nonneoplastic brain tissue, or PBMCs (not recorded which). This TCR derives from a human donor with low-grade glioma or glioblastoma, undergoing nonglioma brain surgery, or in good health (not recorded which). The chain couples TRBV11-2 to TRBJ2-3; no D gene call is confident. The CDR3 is CASSLGIGYSTDTQYF. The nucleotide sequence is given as TGTGCCAGCAGCTTAGGGATCGGATATAGCACAGATACGCAGTATTTT.